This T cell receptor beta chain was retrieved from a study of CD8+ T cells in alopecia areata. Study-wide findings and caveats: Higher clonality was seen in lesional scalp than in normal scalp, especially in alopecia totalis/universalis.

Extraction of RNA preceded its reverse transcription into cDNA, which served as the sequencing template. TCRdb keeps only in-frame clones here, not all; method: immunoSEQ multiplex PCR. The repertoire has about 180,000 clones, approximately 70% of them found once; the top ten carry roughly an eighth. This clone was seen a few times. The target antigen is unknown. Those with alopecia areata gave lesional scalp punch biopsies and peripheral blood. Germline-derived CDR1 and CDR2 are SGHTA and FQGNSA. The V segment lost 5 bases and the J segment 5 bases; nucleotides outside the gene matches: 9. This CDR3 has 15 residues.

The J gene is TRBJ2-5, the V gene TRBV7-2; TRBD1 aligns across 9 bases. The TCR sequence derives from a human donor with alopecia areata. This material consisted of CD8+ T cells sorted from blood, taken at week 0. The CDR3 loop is CASSPHRGRLETQYF. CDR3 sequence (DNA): TGTGCCAGCAGCCCGCACAGGGGGCGGTTGGAGACCCAGTACTTC.